Below, 7 T cell receptor beta chains from the same sample are listed, as sequenced in a study of shared clonotypes between healthy human individuals. Assay used: immunoSEQ multiplex PCR; TCRdb lists only in-frame clones, some missing. The sample gives 470,000 or so clones, roughly 80% of which show up once; roughly 13% is in the top ten. The sample consisted of PBMCs. These receptors were taken from a woman in her 40s in good health. Some clones in this sample may be carry-over from other donors' samples.

A remark on this clone: A read error is the likely source, as a far larger clone sits one nucleotide away. The CDR3 does not close with the conserved phenylalanine or tryptophan, likely indicating a read error. V and J are TRBV25-1 and TRBJ2-7; 13 bases line up with TRBD2. The trim removed 4 bases at V and 5 bases at J, leaving 5 bases unmatched. The CDR3 contains 15 residues. Germline assignment: CDR1 MGHDK and CDR2 SYGVNS. DNA of the CDR3: TGTGCCAGCAGTGCCGGACTAGCGGGAGTCGACGAGCAGTACCTC. This gives the protein CASSAGLAGVDEQYL.

This chain links TRBV9 with TRBJ2-7; 10 positions agree with TRBD2. The CDR3 runs to 15 residues. Trimming at V came to 0 bases and at J to 3 bases, leaving 3 bases not matched to a gene. Germline assignment: CDR1 SGDLS and CDR2 YYNGEE. In DNA, the CDR3 is TGTGCCAGCAGCGTAGCTAGCGGGAGCGGCTACGAGCAGTACTTC. Translating gives CASSVASGSGYEQYF.

On this clone itself: Germline is not matched at one junction end, which may reflect a read error. The chain employs TRBV30 and TRBJ2-5; no reliable D call. CDR1 GTSNPN and CDR2 SVGIG come from the germline V gene (reference sequence). The CDR3 is 13 residues long. CDR3: CTWSPAASVAQYF. CDR3 DNA: TGTACCTGGAGTCCAGCAGCCTCCGTGGCCCAGTACTTC.

Regarding this clone: This sequence is one base from a far larger clone and is likely a read error. The identical CDR3 is also encoded by other nucleotide sequences in the sample. CDR3 amino acids: CASSQGVVGGRSYEQYF. The CDR3 DNA reads as TGCGCCAGTAGCCAGGGAGTCGTCGGGGGACGCTCCTACGAGCAGTACTTC. This chain joins TRBV4-1 and TRBJ2-7, with D perhaps matching TRBD2 (6 bases). Germline V gene data show CDR1 as MGHRA and CDR2 as YSYEKL. The CDR3 consists of 17 residues.

The rearrangement uses TRBV6-4 and TRBJ2-1; D is ambiguous. The CDR3 extends over 13 amino acids. The germline V and J ends were trimmed by 4 bases and 9 bases, with 13 bases remaining between them. Germline CDR1 MRHNA, CDR2 SNTAGT. CDR3 sequence reads: CASSARRDGEQFF. Here the CDR3 DNA reads TGTGCCAGCAGTGCTCGGCGTGACGGTGAGCAGTTCTTC.

Only one count was recorded for this clone. A read error is likely here: a far larger clone is one base away. J is TRBJ1-2 and V is TRBV28; D is undetermined. This CDR3 has 13 residues. V lost 7 bases to trimming and J lost 8 bases, with 17 bases between them. CDR1 is MDHEN, CDR2 SYDVKM, per germline. DNA for the CDR3: TGTGCCAGCAAGTTTTCCCTCCAAGTGGGCTACACCTTC. Its translation is CASKFSLQVGYTF.

This clone was recorded once. This chain uses TRBV6-5 with TRBJ1-3; D is uncertain. CDR1 and CDR2 from the germline V gene are MNHEY and SVGAGI. V was clipped by 6 bases and J by 4 bases, with 13 bases between them. CDR3 size: 14 residues. The CDR3 loop reads CASSQALEGNTIYF. The CDR3 bases are TGTGCCAGCAGCCAGGCACTCGAGGGAAACACCATATATTTT.